This TCR beta chain was observed in a study of T cells in Graves' hyperthyroidism and ophthalmopathy. At the level of the study: Upon initial diagnosis and before any treatment, peripheral blood was collected.

Germline V gene lookup returns CDR1 DFQATT and CDR2 SNEGSKA (reference sequence). The CDR3 totals 15 residues. V lost 6 bases, J lost 0 bases, and 5 bases stayed unmatched. This clonotype occurred many times. The TCR beta CDR3 regions underwent amplification using RNA transcripts as the source. Primed by the HTBI set, a first-round RT-PCR was run on the TCR CDR3. TCRdb called the multiplex PCR reads again in MiXCR, with one record for every CDR3 protein. The repertoire holds about 130,000 distinct CDR3 sequences, over 20% seen once, with around 69% in the top ten. Hyperthyroidism, newly diagnosed and lasting under 2 months, affected patients aged 18 to 65. The study collected blood at first hyperthyroidism diagnosis, before any ophthalmopathy symptoms arose. More than 9.5 ml fresh peripheral blood yielded the PBMCs.

The genes are TRBV20-1 and TRBJ2-3; 11 bases fit TRBD1. Material: blood. This sequence was found in a woman in her 50s with Graves' hyperthyroidism that later progressed to Graves' ophthalmopathy. The CDR3 DNA is TGCAGTGCGGAGGACAGGGGGCGCAGCACAGATACGCAGTATTTT. Its translation: CSAEDRGRSTDTQYF.